This TCR beta chain was identified in a study of OX40 agonist ivuxolimab in advanced cancers. Across the whole study: Given to patients was ivuxolimab, an agonistic anti-OX40 (CD134) antibody. Cohort: around 79% men, mean age about 60, aged roughly 20 to 79.

TCRdb keeps only in-frame clones here, not all; method: immunoSEQ multiplex PCR. The table shows under 100,000 clones, with 70% to 85% occurring only once. The receptor's source is an adult with an advanced solid tumor such as melanoma, head and neck, liver or kidney cancer. This sample comprised CD4+ or CD8+ T cells sorted from blood, obtained in a trial of the OX40 agonist ivuxolimab.

CDR3 DNA sequence: TGTGCCAGCAGTCTCCGACAGGGTTGGGGGAATCGTAGCCCTTACAATGAGCAGTTCTTC. This gives the protein CASSLRQGWGNRSPYNEQFF. The chain joins TRBV27 to TRBJ2-1; 7 bases line up with TRBD1. Looked up from germline, CDR1 is MNHEY and CDR2 is SMNVEV (reference sequence). The CDR3 loop spans 20 amino acids. The V and J ends lost 5 bases and 4 bases, in that order; junction bases with no gene match: 23.